This TCR beta chain came from a study of OX40 agonist ivuxolimab in advanced cancers. Across the whole study: Of mixed ages from about 23 to 79 and averaging 60 years, the group was roughly 83% male. Under the entry rules, prior anti-PD-1, anti-PD-L1 or anti-CTLA-4 therapy was allowed, and about 38% had some.

In germline, CDR1 is SGDLS, CDR2 YYNGEE. V dropped 0 bases and J dropped 4 bases, with 13 bases sitting between them. The CDR3 sequence is 15 residues long. The data were produced by immunoSEQ multiplex PCR, yet TCRdb's version contains in-frame clones alone and is incomplete. Among fewer than 20,000 clones listed, roughly 87% were seen once. On this clone itself: Its antigen is unknown.

Broader study findings: CD4+ T cells averaged fewer expanded clones than CD8+ T cells. Both CD4+ and CD8+ T cell populations in blood had undergone clonal expansion by week 6 at 0.1 to 3.0 mg/kg.

Here the sequenced sample was CD4+ or CD8+ T cells sorted from blood, taken in a trial of the OX40 agonist ivuxolimab. The chain recombines TRBV9 with TRBJ1-2, with TRBD1 as a possible D gene (5 bases). The receptor comes from an adult with an advanced solid tumor such as melanoma, head and neck, liver or kidney cancer. The CDR3 reads CASSVGQFDGYGYTF. CDR3 sequence (DNA): TGTGCCAGCAGCGTAGGACAGTTTGATGGCTATGGCTACACCTTC.